In its sample, the clone carrying this T cell receptor (beta chain) was seen many times. TCR beta CDR3 sequences were amplified from RNA transcripts. HTBI primers were the set used in a first-round RT-PCR of the TCR CDR3. TCRdb fed the multiplex PCR reads into MiXCR, producing one record per CDR3 protein. This sample has about 290,000 distinct CDR3 sequences, with approximately 17% found just once. This sample was included in a study of T cells in Graves' hyperthyroidism and ophthalmopathy. Trimming cost V 5 bases and J 11 bases; bases outside gene matches: 7. Per the germline V gene, CDR1 is SGHAT and CDR2 is FQNNGV. This CDR3 is built from 12 residues. Over 18 months, lack of ophthalmopathy progression marked Graves' hyperthyroidism as stable. Patients aged 18 to 65 had newly diagnosed hyperthyroidism lasting under 2 months. Diagnoses used clinical symptoms, serum thyroxine and TRAb, thyroid ultrasound and orbital computed tomography.

The sample taken for sequencing was blood. This TCR derives from a man aged 30-40 years with Graves' hyperthyroidism. The V gene is TRBV11-2, the J gene TRBJ1-1; TRBD1 aligns across 8 bases. CDR3 nucleotides: TGTGCCAGCAGCCCCACAGGGGGAGGTGCTTTCTTT. It is translated as CASSPTGGGAFF. The whole variable domain, remainder taken from reference TRBV11-2 and TRBJ1-1, is EAGVAQSPRYKIIEKRQSVAFWCNPISGHATLYWYQQILGQGPKLLIQFQNNGVVDDSQLPKDRFSAERLKGVDSTLKIQPAKLEDSAVYLCASSPTGGGAFFGQGTRLTVV.